Presented here are 21 T cell receptor beta chains from one specimen sequenced in a study of identical twins. TCRdb independently ran MiXCR on the 5' RACE reads; one entry per CDR3 protein. Among 300,000 to 400,000 distinct CDR3 sequences listed, approximately 13% were seen once. These sequences were also reported in another study, on yellow fever vaccine responses in identical twins.

The specimen sequenced was CD8+ T cells sorted from blood. The receptors originated from a young woman in good health.

V is TRBV9 and J is TRBJ2-5; D possibly matches TRBD1 or TRBD2 (5 bases each). V gave up 4 bases and J gave up 3 bases, with 13 bases separating them. Per the germline V gene, CDR1 is SGDLS and CDR2 is YYNGEE. The CDR3 covers 14 residues. CDR3: CASSTEGREETQYF. The CDR3 region has the DNA TGTGCCAGCAGCACCGAGGGGCGGGAAGAGACCCAGTACTTC.

Only a few counts were recorded for this clonotype. This chain joins TRBV4-1 and TRBJ1-4; D is perhaps TRBD1 (5 bases). CDR1 MGHRA and CDR2 YSYEKL come from the germline V gene. Between the trimmed V and J ends, which lost 0 bases and 2 bases, there was a span of 7 bases. This CDR3 contains 15 residues. In DNA, the CDR3 is TGCGCCAGCAGCCAAGAGGGGGAGACTAATGAAAAACTGTTTTTT. As protein: CASSQEGETNEKLFF.

The gene calls are TRBV5-1 and TRBJ1-1; D remains ambiguous. CDR1 and CDR2 (germline): SGHRS, YFSETQ. V was shortened by 3 bases and J by 1 base, with 13 bases between the two germline ends. The CDR3 sequence is 15 residues long. The CDR3 coding sequence is TGCGCCAGCAGCTATACTTCAGGCGGGAACACTGAAGCTTTCTTT. Translating gives CASSYTSGGNTEAFF.

The DNA of the CDR3 is TGTGCCAGCAGCAAGCGGAGCGGGGGGGCCTATATAACCCAAAGCTCCTACAATGAGCAGTTCTTC. Protein: CASSKRSGGAYITQSSYNEQFF. The chain carries TRBV7-6 and TRBJ2-1; 10 nucleotides align to TRBD2. Losses at the gene ends were 5 bases for V and 0 bases for J; bases not matched to a gene: 22. There are 22 residues in the CDR3. Germline-derived CDR1 and CDR2 are SGHVS and FNYEAQ.

CDR3 sequence: CASSQEAGDQETQYF. CDR3 sequence (DNA): TGTGCCAGCAGCCAAGAGGCGGGAGATCAAGAGACCCAGTACTTC. V usage is TRBV3-1 and J usage is TRBJ2-5, with 7 bases matching TRBD2. The CDR3 is made up of 15 amino acids. CDR1 is LGHDT, CDR2 YNNKEL, per germline (reference sequence). V was pared by 0 bases and J by 2 bases, with 3 bases of the junction left unmatched.

A few counts support this clonotype. The J gene is TRBJ1-2, the V gene TRBV2, with D perhaps TRBD1 (6 bases). Germline assignment: CDR1 SNHLY and CDR2 FYNNEI. The V gene lost 1 base and the J gene lost 7 bases, with 16 bases spanning the gap. This CDR3 contains 15 residues. In DNA form, the CDR3 reads TGTGCCAGCAGTGAAGATGAGGACAGCTTCTCTGGCTACACCTTC. It translates to CASSEDEDSFSGYTF.

This clonotype appeared a few times. The gene calls are TRBV13 and TRBJ2-7; D not certain. Germline V gene sequence: CDR1 PRHDT, CDR2 FYEKMQ (reference sequence). CDR3 size: 16 residues. The germline V and J ends were trimmed by 1 base and 3 bases, with 16 bases remaining between them. The CDR3 nucleotides are TGTGCCAGCAGCTTAGCGGATTCCAGACTTCACTACGAGCAGTACTTC. Translating it yields CASSLADSRLHYEQYF.

This clonotype was recorded a few times. J is TRBJ2-3 and V is TRBV18; D gene ambiguous. Trimming stripped 6 bases from V and 1 base from J, with 17 bases between. From germline, CDR1 is KGHSH and CDR2 LQKENI. The CDR3 totals 16 residues. CDR3: CASSLTGLGGTDTQYF. CDR3 bases: TGTGCCAGCTCGCTCACTGGGTTGGGCGGCACAGATACGCAGTATTTT.

This clonotype was picked up a small number of times. This chain uses TRBV15 with TRBJ2-7; D ambiguous. V lost 0 bases and J 1 base, leaving 10 bases between the germline ends. The CDR3 covers 15 residues. The V gene's germline CDR1 is LNHNV and CDR2 YYDKDF (reference sequence). The CDR3 bases are TGTGCCACCAGCAGAGAACCCAGCCTTTCCTACGAGCAGTACGTC. Translated: CATSREPSLSYEQYV.

This clonotype was counted ten times or more. The rearrangement joins TRBV28 to TRBJ2-7, with a tentative D call TRBD1 (6 bases). The CDR3 is 14 amino acids. Germline loops: CDR1 MDHEN, CDR2 SYDVKM. V shed 4 bases and J shed 2 bases, with 12 bases lying between them. In DNA form, the CDR3 reads TGTGCCAGCAGTTCCCGTCGGGACACCTACGAGCAGTACTTC. Its translation is CASSSRRDTYEQYF.

This clonotype was recorded at least ten times. The CDR3 reads CASSLAEAYNEQFF. The CDR3 nucleotides are TGTGCCAGCAGTCTAGCGGAGGCGTACAATGAGCAGTTCTTC. This rearrangement joins TRBV27 to TRBJ2-1; TRBD2 aligns across 7 bases. V lost 5 bases to trimming and J lost 4 bases; unmatched junction nucleotides: 5. This CDR3 is 14 amino acids long. Germline CDR1 and CDR2: MNHEY and SMNVEV (reference sequence).

The chain is built from TRBV20-1 and TRBJ1-2, with 10 bases lining up with TRBD1. Germline CDR1 and CDR2: DFQATT and SNEGSKA (reference sequence). The CDR3 is 16 amino acids. Trimming took 3 bases from V and 5 from J; bases not matched to a gene: 12. As DNA, the CDR3 is TGCAGTGCTAGTCACTTTAATAGGACAGGGGGATATGGCTACACCTTC. Residues: CSASHFNRTGGYGYTF.

This clonotype has a handful of counts. V gene TRBV15 combines with J gene TRBJ1-5; no definite D call. Germline V gene lookup returns CDR1 LNHNV and CDR2 YYDKDF (reference sequence). The CDR3 spans 13 residues. V was pared by 0 bases and J by 6 bases, with 6 bases between. The DNA of the CDR3 is TGTGCCACCAGCAGAGAGGTATCTCAGCCCCAGCATTTT. It encodes CATSREVSQPQHF.

The chain carries TRBV12-3 or TRBV12-4 and TRBJ1-2; 8 nucleotides align to TRBD1. The CDR3 contains 13 residues. The V and J ends lost 6 bases and 7 bases, in that order; junction bases with no gene match: 7. Here the CDR3 DNA reads TGTGCCAGCAGAGGACAGGGCCTCAGTGGCTACACCTTC. This gives the protein CASRGQGLSGYTF.

V and J are TRBV13 and TRBJ2-5, with a weak D call TRBD1 (6 bases). Germline CDR1 PRHDT, CDR2 FYEKMQ (reference sequence). With 5 bases removed from V and 0 bases from J, the gap between germline ends came to 13 bases. The CDR3 totals 15 residues. CDR3 sequence (DNA): TGTGCCAGCAGCACCCGAGGGGGAGACCAAGAGACCCAGTACTTC. Its protein is CASSTRGGDQETQYF.

The chain has TRBV12-3 or TRBV12-4 and TRBJ2-5; 7 positions match TRBD2. V lost 3 bases and J lost 3; bases outside the gene matches: 7. This CDR3 region has 15 residues. The chain's CDR3 is CASSFTAGREETQYF. As DNA, the CDR3 is TGTGCCAGCAGTTTTACAGCGGGAAGAGAAGAGACCCAGTACTTC.

This clonotype was detected ten times or more. The CDR3: CATSFTGDTEAFF. The CDR3 region has the DNA TGTGCCACCAGCTTTACCGGGGACACTGAAGCTTTCTTT. The rearrangement joins TRBV15 to TRBJ1-1; no clear D. The CDR3 is 13 amino acids. V was trimmed by 5 bases and J by 3 bases, leaving 10 bases between them. Germline values: CDR1 LNHNV, CDR2 YYDKDF (reference sequence).

This clonotype was observed a handful of times. The chain employs TRBV7-3 and TRBJ2-5; tentative D call: TRBD2 (6 bases). The CDR3 covers 15 residues. CDR1 is SGHTA and CDR2 is FQGTGA in the germline V gene. V was trimmed by 1 base and J by 3 bases, leaving 12 bases between them. The CDR3 protein is CASSLRPGVKETQYF. Written as DNA, the CDR3 is TGTGCCAGCAGCTTAAGACCGGGAGTAAAAGAGACCCAGTACTTC.

V usage is TRBV29-1 and J usage is TRBJ1-2; D uncertain. Trimming took off 3 bases at V and 4 bases at J, with 6 bases between the two ends. From germline, CDR1 is SQVTM and CDR2 ANQGSEA. The length of the CDR3 is 11 residues. This CDR3 is CSVDQPYGYTF. CDR3 bases: TGCAGCGTTGATCAACCCTATGGCTACACCTTC. The whole variable domain, remainder taken from reference TRBV29-1 and TRBJ1-2, is SAVISQKPSRDICQRGTSLTIQCQVDSQVTMMFWYRQQPGQSLTLIATANQGSEATYESGFVIDKFPISRPNLTFSTLTVSNMSPEDSSIYLCSVDQPYGYTFGSGTRLTVV.

This rearrangement joins TRBV4-1 to TRBJ1-2; no reliable D call. The CDR3 runs to 15 residues. Germline V CDR1 and CDR2: MGHRA, YSYEKL. Trimming shortened V by 0 bases and J by 3 bases, and 11 bases separated the two germline ends. The CDR3 nucleotides read TGCGCCAGCAGCCAAGAGATGGGATTACACTATGGCTACACCTTC. Protein: CASSQEMGLHYGYTF.

The chain combines TRBV5-5 with TRBJ2-1; maybe TRBD1 (7 bases). The germline V and J ends were trimmed by 2 bases and 10 bases, with 19 bases remaining between them. The germline CDR1 and CDR2 sequences are SGHKS and YYEKEE (reference sequence). The CDR3 is 15 residues long. CDR3 coding DNA: TGTGCCAGCAGCTTCGGACAGGTTGCAGGGGGGGAGCAGTTCTTC. Protein sequence: CASSFGQVAGGEQFF.